Following are 25 T cell receptor beta chains from one sample sequenced in a study of T cell responses to AZD1222 COVID-19 vaccine (dated by TCRdb to the early 2020s). Explained via the paper, the time point label denotes: baseline before first vaccination. The library was generated by the immunoSEQ multiplex PCR assay. In its TCRdb copy, this immuneACCESS table keeps in-frame sequences only and misses some clones. Where compared with another copy, unresolved V genes explain less than half of these, and the others have no known cause. Across this sample there are roughly 29,000 clones, with about 94% seen only once. In total, the top ten clones hold 8.1% of the sample. The sample here was peripheral blood, taken on day 0 of AZD1222 vaccination. These receptors all stem from an adult in good health.

The J gene is TRBJ2-5, the V gene TRBV21-1; the D call TRBD1 from the table was never checked on the DNA. TRBV21-1 is noted as a pseudogene. CDR3 length: 17 amino acids. The CDR3 reads CASSKVGGTGAQETQYF. In DNA form, the CDR3 reads TGTGCCAGCAGCAAAGTGGGAGGGACAGGGGCCCAAGAGACCCAGTACTTC.

This chain joins TRBV2 and TRBJ2-3; a weak D match, TRBD1 (5 bases). This CDR3 has 14 residues. Trimming took 3 bases from V and 3 from J, leaving 10 bases between them. CDR1 and CDR2 (germline): SNHLY, FYNNEI. CDR3 sequence reads: CASSEGRWTDTQYF. As DNA, the CDR3 is TGTGCCAGCAGTGAGGGGCGGTGGACAGATACGCAGTATTTT.

This clone was counted a single time. The CDR3 coding sequence is TGTGCCAGCAGTTTTATATCGGCAAACAATGAGCAGTTCTTC. It encodes CASSFISANNEQFF. The V gene is TRBV28, the J gene TRBJ2-1; D not resolved. V was trimmed by 3 bases and J by 5 bases, leaving 11 bases between them. Germline CDR1 is MDHEN and CDR2 is SYDVKM. The CDR3 sequence is 14 residues long.

This clone occurred once. J is TRBJ1-5 and V is TRBV2; 7 nucleotides match TRBD1. The CDR3 is 16 residues long. V lost 0 bases and J lost 3; bases outside the gene matches: 5. CDR1 SNHLY and CDR2 FYNNEI come from the germline V gene. The CDR3 nucleotides read TGTGCCAGCAGTGAAGCGCGGGACAGACTCAATCAGCCCCAGCATTTT. It specifies CASSEARDRLNQPQHF.

The chain combines TRBV7-2 with TRBJ2-7; D remains ambiguous. The V gene's germline CDR1 is SGHTA and CDR2 FQGNSA. This CDR3 has 12 residues. The V gene lost 2 bases and the J gene lost 7 bases, with 9 bases spanning the gap. The CDR3 coding sequence is TGTGCCAGCAGCTTAAACCTATGGGAGCAGTACTTC. Protein product: CASSLNLWEQYF.

The CDR3 region is CAISDKTGNTEAFF. In DNA, the CDR3 is TGTGCCATCAGTGACAAAACAGGGAACACTGAAGCTTTCTTT. The chain is built from TRBV10-3 and TRBJ1-1; D is possibly TRBD1 (5 bases). Germline V gene data show CDR1 as ENHRY and CDR2 as SYGVKD. The CDR3 is 14 residues long. With 3 bases removed from V and 1 base from J, the gap between germline ends came to 9 bases.

The chain uses TRBV28 and TRBJ2-7; 7 nucleotides match TRBD1. Germline CDR1 is MDHEN and CDR2 is SYDVKM. Trimming cost V 3 bases and J 3 bases; bases outside gene matches: 8. The CDR3 runs 15 residues. The CDR3 reads CASSFRGQLIYEQYF. CDR3 DNA sequence: TGTGCCAGCAGTTTCCGGGGACAGTTAATCTACGAGCAGTACTTC.

V is TRBV21-1 and J is TRBJ2-1; TRBD2 is taken as the D call from the table, unchecked against the DNA. TRBV21-1 has pseudogene status. The CDR3 spans 17 residues. The CDR3: CASRAGGSNLSYNEQFF. In DNA form, the CDR3 reads TGTGCCAGCAGGGCGGGAGGTTCAAACCTGTCCTACAATGAGCAGTTCTTC.

The chain recombines TRBV11-2 with TRBJ2-5; 7 bases are shared with TRBD2. CDR1 and CDR2 from the germline V gene are SGHAT and FQNNGV. The V and J ends lost 0 bases and 6 bases, in that order; junction bases with no gene match: 4. The length of the CDR3 is 14 residues. The CDR3 region has the DNA TGTGCCAGCAGCTTAGAGGTGGGAGGGAAGACCCAGTACTTC. This encodes CASSLEVGGKTQYF. The full variable domain, completed using reference TRBV11-2 and TRBJ2-5, is EAGVAQSPRYKIIEKRQSVAFWCNPISGHATLYWYQQILGQGPKLLIQFQNNGVVDDSQLPKDRFSAERLKGVDSTLKIQPAKLEDSAVYLCASSLEVGGKTQYFGPGTRLLVL.

The chain links TRBV14 to TRBJ2-1, with 11 nucleotides matching TRBD2. Unmatched junction bases numbered 8, after V lost 3 bases and J lost 7 bases. CDR1 and CDR2 from the germline V gene are SGHDN and FVKESK. The CDR3 has 16 amino acids. CDR3 nucleotides: TGTGCCAGCAGCCACATAGCGGGGGGGCCCTTTAATGAGCAGTTCTTC. Residues: CASSHIAGGPFNEQFF. The whole variable domain, remainder taken from reference TRBV14 and TRBJ2-1, is EAGVTQFPSHSVIEKGQTVTLRCDPISGHDNLYWYRRVMGKEIKFLLHFVKESKQDESGMPNNRFLAERTGGTYSTLKVQPAELEDSGVYFCASSHIAGGPFNEQFFGPGTRLTVL.

This clone has a single count. The gene calls are TRBV7-9 and TRBJ1-1, with D possibly matching TRBD1 (5 bases). Germline V gene sequence: CDR1 SEHNR, CDR2 FQNEAQ (reference sequence). The V gene lost 5 bases and the J gene lost 3 bases, with 7 bases spanning the gap. The CDR3 runs to 12 residues. For the CDR3, the DNA is TGTGCCAGCAGCCAAGGGGACACTGAAGCTTTCTTT. Its translation is CASSQGDTEAFF.

V and J are TRBV10-3 and TRBJ1-1; D call uncertain. Germline V gives CDR1 ENHRY, CDR2 SYGVKD. The ends were cut back, 3 bases at V and 11 bases at J, with 10 bases in the middle. CDR3 length: 11 residues. The CDR3 protein is CAISDEWMAFF. In nucleotides, the CDR3 is TGTGCCATCAGTGACGAGTGGATGGCTTTCTTT.

The V and J genes are TRBV18 and TRBJ1-5; 7 nucleotides line up with TRBD1. Trimming removed 4 bases from V and 8 bases from J; junction bases left unmatched: 5. The CDR3 contains 13 residues. Germline V gives CDR1 KGHSH, CDR2 LQKENI. CDR3 nucleotide sequence: TGTGCCAGCTCACTAGACAGGGATGAGCCCCAGCATTTT. Protein: CASSLDRDEPQHF. Using reference TRBV18 and TRBJ1-5 for the parts outside the CDR3, the full variable domain is NAGVMQNPRHLVRRRGQEARLRCSPMKGHSHVYWYRQLPEEGLKFMVYLQKENIIDESGMPKERFSAEFPKEGPSILRIQQVVRGDSAAYFCASSLDRDEPQHFGDGTRLSIL.

The chain recombines TRBV7-9 with TRBJ2-4; 7 bases agree with TRBD1. Germline assignment: CDR1 SEHNR and CDR2 FQNEAQ (reference sequence). The CDR3 loop spans 15 amino acids. The V gene end was trimmed by 4 bases and the J gene end by 6 bases; junction bases not matched to a gene: 9. The CDR3 protein is CASSSLGGLGNIQYF. CDR3 DNA sequence: TGTGCCAGCAGCTCACTAGGGGGCCTTGGAAACATTCAGTACTTC.

In regard to this clone: One end of the junction does not line up with germline, which may come from a read error. This rearrangement joins TRBV7-7 to TRBJ1-1; a possible D gene is TRBD1 (6 bases). CDR1 is SSHAT, CDR2 FNYEAQ, per germline (reference sequence). The CDR3 is 15 amino acids. The CDR3 bases are TGTGCTAGCAGCTCCCCTACAGGGTTCGGGACTGAAGCTTTCTTT. Residues: CASSSPTGFGTEAFF.

The chain employs TRBV27 and TRBJ1-4; D uncertain. The germline gives CDR1 MNHEY, CDR2 SMNVEV (reference sequence). The CDR3 contains 13 residues. V shed 6 bases and J shed 8 bases, with 13 bases lying between them. The CDR3 spells CASRPGLPEKLFF. The CDR3 nucleotides read TGTGCCAGCAGACCGGGCCTACCCGAAAAACTGTTTTTT.

CDR3 nucleotides: TGTGCCAGCAGTTCTTACTCACAGGCATACTACGAGCAGTACTTC. As protein: CASSSYSQAYYEQYF. The chain employs TRBV6-5 and TRBJ2-7; the D gene is possibly TRBD1 (5 bases). Germline V gene lookup returns CDR1 MNHEY and CDR2 SVGAGI. The CDR3 loop spans 15 amino acids. Deletions cut 4 bases from V and 3 bases from J, with 16 bases between.

To note about this clone: This sample also contains other DNA sequences that code for the same CDR3. The chain employs TRBV2 and TRBJ2-7; possible D gene TRBD2, 5 bases. CDR3 length equals 13 residues. V lost 1 base, J lost 2 bases, and 6 bases lay in between. Germline-derived CDR1 and CDR2 are SNHLY and FYNNEI. The CDR3 sequence: CASSEGGAYEQYF. The DNA for the CDR3 is TGTGCCAGCAGTGAAGGGGGAGCCTACGAGCAGTACTTC.

The V call is TRBV5-6, the J call TRBJ1-2; TRBD1 agrees at 9 bases. V shed 3 bases and J 4 bases; nucleotides not matched to a gene: 4. There are 14 residues in the CDR3. CDR1 SGHDT and CDR2 YYEEEE come from the germline V gene. In DNA form, the CDR3 reads TGTGCCAGCAGCTGGGACAGGGCACTCTATGGCTACACCTTC. This encodes CASSWDRALYGYTF.

V is TRBV5-4 and J is TRBJ1-2, with D possibly TRBD1 on 5 matching bases. CDR3 length: 16 residues. The germline V gene has CDR1 SGHNT and CDR2 YYREEE (reference sequence). The ends were cut back, 3 bases at V and 5 bases at J, with 20 bases in the middle. The CDR3 reads CASSSGKSRAQYGYTF. The CDR3 bases are TGTGCCAGCAGCTCAGGGAAATCCCGGGCCCAGTATGGCTACACCTTC.

V usage is TRBV4-2 and J usage is TRBJ2-2; D not resolved. This CDR3 contains 15 residues. V lost 1 base, J lost 5 bases, and 11 bases lay in between. CDR1 and CDR2 from the germline V gene are LGHNA and YNFKEQ. CDR3 coding DNA: TGTGCCAGCAGCCAAGTCGGGCTAGATACCGGGGAGCTGTTTTTT. It encodes CASSQVGLDTGELFF.

The chain carries TRBV5-4 and TRBJ2-5, with a weak D call TRBD2 (6 bases). This CDR3 comprises 13 residues. The V gene's germline CDR1 is SGHNT and CDR2 YYREEE (reference sequence). With 5 bases removed from V and 5 bases from J, the gap between germline ends came to 13 bases. This chain's CDR3 is CASRRGSHETQYF. The CDR3 DNA sequence: TGTGCCAGCAGGCGGGGTAGCCACGAGACCCAGTACTTC.

This clone showed up just once. The chain couples TRBV3-1 (or the pseudogene TRBV3-2) to TRBJ1-4; the match to TRBD1 covers 9 bases. CDR3 length equals 14 residues. Germline V CDR1 and CDR2: LGHDT, YNNKEL (reference sequence). The V and J ends lost 7 bases and 5 bases, in that order; junction bases with no gene match: 5. This CDR3 reads CASTAGTGNEKLFF. CDR3 in DNA: TGTGCCAGCACCGCCGGGACAGGGAATGAAAAACTGTTTTTT.

DNA for the CDR3: TGTGCCAGCAGCTTACTTGTGCTAGCGGGAGTAACCACAGATACGCAGTATTTT. Encoded protein: CASSLLVLAGVTTDTQYF. The rearrangement links TRBV7-2 to TRBJ2-3; TRBD2 agrees at 10 bases. CDR3 length: 18 amino acids. V lost 2 bases, J lost 2 bases, and 10 bases stayed unmatched. Germline V gene data show CDR1 as SGHTA and CDR2 as FQGNSA.

This sequence joins TRBV5-1 and TRBJ2-7; D possibly uses TRBD1 or TRBD2 (5 bases each). V gave up 2 bases and J gave up 2 bases, with 11 bases separating them. CDR3 length equals 14 residues. Germline CDR1 is SGHRS and CDR2 is YFSETQ. DNA for the CDR3: TGCGCCAGCAGCTTTTGGCAGGGACCCTACGAGCAGTACTTC. Its translation is CASSFWQGPYEQYF.